Sequencing of this T cell receptor (beta chain) was carried out in a study of blood T cell repertoires in COVID-19. Study context: Material from acute and convalescent COVID-19 was sourced from the United States, Italy and Spain.

Produced via immunoSEQ multiplex PCR; TCRdb's table is partial and in-frame only. The sample holds under 350,000 clones, 80% to 90% seen once. With 10 bases removed from V and 10 bases from J, the gap between germline ends came to 16 bases. Per the germline V gene, CDR1 is SNHLY and CDR2 is FYNNEI. The length of the CDR3 is 12 residues. Sequencing used peripheral blood. The clonotype comes from a man in his forties with acute or convalescent COVID-19. The V gene is TRBV2, the J gene TRBJ1-4, with D perhaps TRBD1 (5 bases). The CDR3, as DNA: TGTGCCACCGAGGGTTACGGGGGAAAACTGTTTTTT. Its protein is CATEGYGGKLFF.